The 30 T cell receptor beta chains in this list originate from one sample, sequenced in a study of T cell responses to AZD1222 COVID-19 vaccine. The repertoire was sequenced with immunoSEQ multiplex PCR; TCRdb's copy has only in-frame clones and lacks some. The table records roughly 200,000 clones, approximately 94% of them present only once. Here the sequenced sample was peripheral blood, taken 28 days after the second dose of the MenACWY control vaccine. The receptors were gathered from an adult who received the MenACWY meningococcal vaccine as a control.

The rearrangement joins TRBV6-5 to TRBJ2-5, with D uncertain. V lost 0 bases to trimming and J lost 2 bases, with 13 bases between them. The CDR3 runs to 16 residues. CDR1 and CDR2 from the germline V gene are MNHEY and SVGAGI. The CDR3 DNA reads TGTGCCAGCAGTTACTCCGAGGTCGGCAGACAAGAGACCCAGTACTTC. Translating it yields CASSYSEVGRQETQYF.

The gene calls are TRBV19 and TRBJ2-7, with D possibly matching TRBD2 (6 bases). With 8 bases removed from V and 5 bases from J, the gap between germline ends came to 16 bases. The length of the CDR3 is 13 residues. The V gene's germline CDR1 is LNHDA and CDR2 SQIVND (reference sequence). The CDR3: CASSGTGYNEQYF. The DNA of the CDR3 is TGTGCCAGTTCTGGGACTGGCTACAACGAGCAGTACTTC. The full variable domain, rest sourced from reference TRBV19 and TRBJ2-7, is DGGITQSPKYLFRKEGQNVTLSCEQNLNHDAMYWYRQDPGQGLRLIYYSQIVNDFQKGDIAEGYSVSREKKESFPLTVTSAQKNPTAFYLCASSGTGYNEQYFGPGTRLTVT.

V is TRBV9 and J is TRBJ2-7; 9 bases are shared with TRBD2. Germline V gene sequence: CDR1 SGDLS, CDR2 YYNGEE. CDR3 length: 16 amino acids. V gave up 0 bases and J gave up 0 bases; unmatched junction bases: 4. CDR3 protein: CASSVGLAGLSYEQYF. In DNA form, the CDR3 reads TGTGCCAGCAGCGTAGGTCTAGCGGGACTCTCCTACGAGCAGTACTTC.

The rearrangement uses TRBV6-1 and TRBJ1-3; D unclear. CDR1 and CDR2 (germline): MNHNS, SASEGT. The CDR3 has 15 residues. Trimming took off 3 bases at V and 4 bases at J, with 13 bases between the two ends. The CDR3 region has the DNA TGTGCCAGCAGTGAGGACGCTAGCCCGGGAAACACCATATATTTT. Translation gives CASSEDASPGNTIYF.

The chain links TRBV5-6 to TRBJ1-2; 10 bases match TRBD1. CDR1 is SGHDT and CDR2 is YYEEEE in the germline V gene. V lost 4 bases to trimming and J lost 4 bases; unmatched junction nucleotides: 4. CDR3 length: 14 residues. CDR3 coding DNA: TGTGCCAGCAGCGGGGACAGGGGACCCTATGGCTACACCTTC. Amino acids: CASSGDRGPYGYTF.

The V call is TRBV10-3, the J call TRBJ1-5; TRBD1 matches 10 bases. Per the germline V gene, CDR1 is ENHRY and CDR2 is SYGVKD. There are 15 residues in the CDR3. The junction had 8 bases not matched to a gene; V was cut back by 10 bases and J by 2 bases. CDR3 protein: CATHLGTGGNQPQHF. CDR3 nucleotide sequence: TGTGCCACCCACCTCGGGACAGGGGGCAATCAGCCCCAGCATTTT.

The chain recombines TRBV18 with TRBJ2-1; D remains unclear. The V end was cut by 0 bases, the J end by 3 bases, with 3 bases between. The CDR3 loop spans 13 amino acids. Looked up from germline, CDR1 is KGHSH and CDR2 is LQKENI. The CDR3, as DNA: TGTGCCAGCTCACCACCGTTCTACAATGAGCAGTTCTTC. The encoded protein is CASSPPFYNEQFF.

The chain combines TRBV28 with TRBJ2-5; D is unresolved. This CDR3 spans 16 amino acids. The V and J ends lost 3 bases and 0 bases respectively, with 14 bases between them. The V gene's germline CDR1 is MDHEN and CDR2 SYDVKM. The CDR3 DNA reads TGTGCCAGCAGTTTGTATGGGTCCGGGTACCAAGAGACCCAGTACTTC. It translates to CASSLYGSGYQETQYF.

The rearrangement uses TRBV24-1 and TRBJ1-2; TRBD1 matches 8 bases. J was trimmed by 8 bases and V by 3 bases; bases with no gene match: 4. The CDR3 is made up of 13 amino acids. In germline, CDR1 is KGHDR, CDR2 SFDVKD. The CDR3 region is CATSDHRGTGYTF. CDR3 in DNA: TGTGCCACCAGTGATCACAGGGGGACCGGCTACACCTTC.

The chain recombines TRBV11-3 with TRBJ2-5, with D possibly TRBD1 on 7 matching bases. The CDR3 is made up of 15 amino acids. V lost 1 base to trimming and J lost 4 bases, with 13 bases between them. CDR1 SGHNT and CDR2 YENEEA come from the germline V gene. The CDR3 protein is CASSLGGQGGETQYF. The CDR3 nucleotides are TGTGCCAGCAGCTTAGGTGGTCAGGGGGGAGAGACCCAGTACTTC. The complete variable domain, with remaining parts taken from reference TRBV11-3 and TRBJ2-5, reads EAGVVQSPRYKIIEKKQPVAFWCNPISGHNTLYWYLQNLGQGPELLIRYENEEAVDDSQLPKDRFSAERLKGVDSTLKIQPAELGDSAVYLCASSLGGQGGETQYFGPGTRLLVL.

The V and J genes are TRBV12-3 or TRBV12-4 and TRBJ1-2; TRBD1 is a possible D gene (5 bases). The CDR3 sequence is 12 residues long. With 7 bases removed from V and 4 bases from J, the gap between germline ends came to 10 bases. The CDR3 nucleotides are TGTGCCAGCACAGGGCAGTCCTATGGCTACACCTTC. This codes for CASTGQSYGYTF.

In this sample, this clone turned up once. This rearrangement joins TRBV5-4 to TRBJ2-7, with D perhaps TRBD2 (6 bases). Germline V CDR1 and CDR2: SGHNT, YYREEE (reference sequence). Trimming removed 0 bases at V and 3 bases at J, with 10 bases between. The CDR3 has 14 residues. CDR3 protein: CASSLVPGVYEQYF. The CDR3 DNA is TGTGCCAGCAGCTTGGTTCCGGGAGTCTACGAGCAGTACTTC.

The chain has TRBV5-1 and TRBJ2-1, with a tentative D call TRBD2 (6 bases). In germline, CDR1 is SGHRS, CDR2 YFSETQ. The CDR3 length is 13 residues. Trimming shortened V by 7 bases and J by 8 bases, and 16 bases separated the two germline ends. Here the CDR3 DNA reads TGCGCCAGCCGAGTAAGGGAGGCTTATGAGCAGTTCTTC. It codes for CASRVREAYEQFF.

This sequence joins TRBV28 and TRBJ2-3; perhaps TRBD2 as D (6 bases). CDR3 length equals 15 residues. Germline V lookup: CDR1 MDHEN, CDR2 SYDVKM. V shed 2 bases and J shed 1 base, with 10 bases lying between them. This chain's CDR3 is CASSLTRDGTDTQYF. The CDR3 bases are TGTGCCAGCAGTTTAACGCGGGATGGCACAGATACGCAGTATTTT.

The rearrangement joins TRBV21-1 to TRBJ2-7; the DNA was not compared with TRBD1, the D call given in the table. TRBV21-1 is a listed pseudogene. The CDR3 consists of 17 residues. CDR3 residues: CARDLGLLLSHSYEQYF. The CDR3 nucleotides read TGTGCCAGAGACCTGGGGCTCCTTCTATCCCATTCCTACGAGCAGTACTTC.

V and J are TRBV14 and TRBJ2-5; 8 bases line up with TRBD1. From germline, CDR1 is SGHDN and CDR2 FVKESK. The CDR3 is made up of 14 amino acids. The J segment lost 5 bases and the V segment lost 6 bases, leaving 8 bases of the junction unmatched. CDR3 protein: CASRRQGARETQYF. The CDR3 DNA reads TGTGCCAGCAGACGTCAGGGGGCCCGGGAGACCCAGTACTTC.

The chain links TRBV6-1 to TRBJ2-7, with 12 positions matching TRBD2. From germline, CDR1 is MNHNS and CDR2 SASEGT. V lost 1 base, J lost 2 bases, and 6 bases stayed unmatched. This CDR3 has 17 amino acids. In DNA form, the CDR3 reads TGTGCCAGCAGTGAAGGACTAGCGGGGGAGGGGACCTACGAGCAGTACTTC. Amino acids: CASSEGLAGEGTYEQYF.

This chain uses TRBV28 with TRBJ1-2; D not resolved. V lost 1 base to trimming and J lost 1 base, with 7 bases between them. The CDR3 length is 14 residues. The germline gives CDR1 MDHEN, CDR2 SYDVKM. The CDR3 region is CASSLLGSNYGYTF. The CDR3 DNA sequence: TGTGCCAGCAGTTTATTGGGCAGTAACTATGGCTACACCTTC.

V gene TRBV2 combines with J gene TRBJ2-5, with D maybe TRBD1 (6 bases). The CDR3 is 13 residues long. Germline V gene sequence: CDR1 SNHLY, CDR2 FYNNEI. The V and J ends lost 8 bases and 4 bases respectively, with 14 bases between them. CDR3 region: CASQTTGIETQYF. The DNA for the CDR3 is TGTGCCAGCCAAACAACAGGGATAGAGACCCAGTACTTC.

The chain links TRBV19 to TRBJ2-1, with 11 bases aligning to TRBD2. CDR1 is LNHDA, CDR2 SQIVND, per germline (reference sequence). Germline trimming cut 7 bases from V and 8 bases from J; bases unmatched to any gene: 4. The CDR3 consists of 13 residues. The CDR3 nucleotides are TGTGCCAGTATGGATAGCGGGAGGGATGAGCAGTTCTTC. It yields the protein CASMDSGRDEQFF.

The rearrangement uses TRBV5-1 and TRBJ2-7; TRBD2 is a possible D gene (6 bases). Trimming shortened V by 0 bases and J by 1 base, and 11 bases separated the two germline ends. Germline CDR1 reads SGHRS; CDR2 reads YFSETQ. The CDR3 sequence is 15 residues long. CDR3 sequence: CASSLGASASYEQYF. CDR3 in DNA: TGCGCCAGCAGCTTGGGAGCTAGCGCATCCTACGAGCAGTACTTC.

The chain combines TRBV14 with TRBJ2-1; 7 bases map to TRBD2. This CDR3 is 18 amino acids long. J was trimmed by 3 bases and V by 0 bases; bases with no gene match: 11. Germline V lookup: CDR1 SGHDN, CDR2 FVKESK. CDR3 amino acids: CASSQESRASGGYNEQFF. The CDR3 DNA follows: TGTGCCAGCAGCCAAGAAAGTAGGGCTAGCGGAGGCTACAATGAGCAGTTCTTC.

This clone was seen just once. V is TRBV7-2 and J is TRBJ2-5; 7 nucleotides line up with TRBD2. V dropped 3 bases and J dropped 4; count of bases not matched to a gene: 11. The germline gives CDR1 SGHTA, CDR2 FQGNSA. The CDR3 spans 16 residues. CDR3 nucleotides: TGTGCCAGCAGCTTGGGGGTTGCGGGAGCCGGAGAGACCCAGTACTTC. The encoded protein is CASSLGVAGAGETQYF.

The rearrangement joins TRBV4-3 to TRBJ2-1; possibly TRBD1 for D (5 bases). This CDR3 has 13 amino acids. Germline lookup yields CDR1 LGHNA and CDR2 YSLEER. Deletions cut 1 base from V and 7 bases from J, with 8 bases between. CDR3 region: CASSQGTRNEQFF. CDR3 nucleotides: TGCGCCAGCAGCCAAGGGACAAGGAATGAGCAGTTCTTC.

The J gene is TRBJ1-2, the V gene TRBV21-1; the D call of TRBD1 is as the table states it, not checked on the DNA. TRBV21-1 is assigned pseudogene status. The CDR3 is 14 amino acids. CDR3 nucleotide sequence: TGTGCCAGCAGCAATCCGGGACAGACCTATGGCTACACCTTC. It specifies CASSNPGQTYGYTF.

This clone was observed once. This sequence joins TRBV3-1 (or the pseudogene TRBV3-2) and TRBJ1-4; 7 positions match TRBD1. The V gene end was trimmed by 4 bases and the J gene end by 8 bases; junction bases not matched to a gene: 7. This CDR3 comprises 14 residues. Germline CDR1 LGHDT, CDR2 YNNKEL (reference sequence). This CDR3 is CASSRETGTEKLFF. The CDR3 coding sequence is TGTGCCAGCAGCCGAGAGACAGGGACGGAAAAACTGTTTTTT.

The CDR3 protein is CASSRPGTGSGGYTF. CDR3 in DNA: TGTGCCAGCAGTCGCCCCGGGACAGGGTCAGGGGGCTACACCTTC. The gene calls are TRBV6-2 or TRBV6-3 and TRBJ1-2, with 9 bases matching TRBD1. Trimming took 5 bases from V and 8 from J; bases not matched to a gene: 12. This CDR3 has 15 amino acids. Per the germline V gene, CDR1 is MNHEY and CDR2 is SVGEGT.

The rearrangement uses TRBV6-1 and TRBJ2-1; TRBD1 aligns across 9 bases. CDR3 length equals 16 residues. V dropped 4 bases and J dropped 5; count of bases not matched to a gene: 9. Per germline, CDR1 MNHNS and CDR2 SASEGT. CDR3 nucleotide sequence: TGTGCCAGCAGTGGCACCGGGACAGGGATTCACAATGAGCAGTTCTTC. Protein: CASSGTGTGIHNEQFF.

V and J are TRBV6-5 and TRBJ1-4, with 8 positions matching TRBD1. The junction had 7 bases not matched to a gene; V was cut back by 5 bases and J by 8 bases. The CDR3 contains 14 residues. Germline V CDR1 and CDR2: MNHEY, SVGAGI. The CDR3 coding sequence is TGTGCCAGCAGTAAGACAGGGGATTGGGAAAAACTGTTTTTT. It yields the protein CASSKTGDWEKLFF.

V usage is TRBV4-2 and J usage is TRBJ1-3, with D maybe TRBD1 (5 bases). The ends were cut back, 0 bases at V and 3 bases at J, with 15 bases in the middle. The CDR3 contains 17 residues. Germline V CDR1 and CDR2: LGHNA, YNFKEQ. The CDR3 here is CASSQDSREVYGNTIYF. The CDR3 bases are TGTGCCAGCAGCCAAGACTCCAGGGAGGTGTATGGAAACACCATATATTTT.